The present TCR beta chain was sequenced within a study of cytomegalovirus exposure and HLA in healthy donors. Study-level results: Researchers reported in a later analysis that a missense DCLRE1C variant was tied to TCR beta V- and J-gene trimming. Accurate HLA-A and HLA-B prediction from TCR beta sequences was reported for most subjects. Under in vitro conditions, a few CMV-associated chains were confirmed as specific for CMV antigens.

The primer mix had 60 Vbeta and 13 Jbeta primers. Assay used: immunoSEQ multiplex PCR; TCRdb lists only in-frame clones, some missing. The sample shows about 130,000 clones, 75% to 90% of them seen only once. Germline CDR1 reads SGHRS; CDR2 reads YFSETQ. Trimming left V 10 bases short and J 0 bases short, with 17 bases between. The CDR3 is made up of 14 amino acids. Notes on this clone: Its antigen is unidentified.

This TCR was sampled from a man under 40 in good health and CMV-seropositive. The chain combines TRBV5-1 with TRBJ2-7, with D possibly TRBD1 on 6 matching bases. The sequenced sample was PBMCs. The CDR3 here is CALDPGESSYEQYF. The CDR3 bases are TGCGCCCTAGATCCAGGGGAAAGCTCCTACGAGCAGTACTTC.